Listed below are T cell receptor beta chains from one sample, sequenced in a study of somatic mutations in cytotoxic T cells in rheumatoid arthritis. The repertoire was sequenced with immunoSEQ multiplex PCR; TCRdb's copy has only in-frame clones and lacks some. The sample yields roughly 11,000 clones, 70% to 80% seen once. Sequences were obtained from CD8+ T cells sorted from blood. The source of these receptors is a man in his 70s in good health. CDR3s include the opening cysteine and the closing phenylalanine or tryptophan. A D gene is named only where the DNA matches it firmly. For some rows the clone size is stated as once, few or many, or as a class when expanded; others skip it.

D gene,V gene,J gene,clone size,CDR3 DNA,CDR3 protein
-,TRBV11-2,TRBJ2-2,-,TGTGCCAGCAGCTTAGAAGGTTGGGACACCGGGGAGCTGTTTTTT,CASSLEGWDTGELFF
-,TRBV4-2,TRBJ2-6,once,TGTGCCAGCAGCCACCTCGGGAGTTCTGGGGCCAACGTCCTGACTTTC,CASSHLGSSGANVLTF
-,TRBV5-6,TRBJ1-3,large,TGTGCCAGCAGCCCGGGGTCTGGAAACACCATATATTTT,CASSPGSGNTIYF
-,TRBV10-1,TRBJ2-7,-,TGCGCCAGCAGTGAGTTCCCGTCGGGACGCTCTCCCTACGAGCAGTACTTC,CASSEFPSGRSPYEQYF
-,TRBV14,TRBJ2-7,few,TGTGCCAGCAGCCAAGAACACGAGCAGTACTTC,CASSQEHEQYF
TRBD2,TRBV11-2,TRBJ2-4,-,TGTGCCAGCAGCGCATCGGGACTAGCTAGTCACATTCAGTACTTC,CASSASGLASHIQYF
-,TRBV7-3,TRBJ1-1,few,TGTGCCAGCAGCCCCCGGGGAGCGATGAACACTGAAGCTTTCTTT,CASSPRGAMNTEAFF
-,TRBV5-5,TRBJ2-2,-,TGTGCCAGCAGCCCGGGACGAGGGGTCACCGGGGAGCTGTTTTTT,CASSPGRGVTGELFF
-,TRBV29-1,TRBJ1-2,-,TGCAGCGTACCCGATCCGACGGAGGGGTTGAACTATGGCTACACCTTC,CSVPDPTEGLNYGYTF
TRBD2,TRBV27,TRBJ2-3,-,TGTGCCAGCAGTCTATATGGACTAGCGGGGGGCACAGATACGCAGTATTTT,CASSLYGLAGGTDTQYF
-,TRBV19,TRBJ1-4,-,TGTGCCAGTAGTCCCGGCTATGCAACTAATGAAAAACTGTTTTTT,CASSPGYATNEKLFF
TRBD2,TRBV28,TRBJ2-1,-,TGTGCCAGCAGCCCTACCCTTCTAGCGGGGGAGAATGAGCAGTTCTTC,CASSPTLLAGENEQFF
TRBD2,TRBV2,TRBJ2-5,-,TGTGCCAGCGACAAGGCAGCGGGAGTGTACCAAGAGACCCAGTACTTC,CASDKAAGVYQETQYF
-,TRBV7-9,TRBJ2-1,-,TGTGCCAGCAGCCCCTATATCGGGGTTTACAATGAGCAGTTCTTC,CASSPYIGVYNEQFF
TRBD2,TRBV28,TRBJ2-1,-,TGTGCCAGCAAACCCGGACTAGCGGAGTACAATGAGCAGTTCTTC,CASKPGLAEYNEQFF
-,TRBV4-1,TRBJ2-2,-,TGCGCCAGCAGCCAAGGGACGTGGGCCGGGGAGCTGTTTTTT,CASSQGTWAGELFF
-,TRBV30,TRBJ1-5,-,TGTGCCTGGAGTGCCGCGGGGCTTAGCAATCAGCCCCAGCATTTT,CAWSAAGLSNQPQHF
-,TRBV30,TRBJ1-2,-,TGTGCCTGGGCGGGGCCCTGGAACTATGGCTACACCTTC,CAWAGPWNYGYTF
TRBD1,TRBV27,TRBJ1-2,-,TGTGCCAGCAGTTTCTCGCCAGGGGGCTATGGCTACACCTTC,CASSFSPGGYGYTF
-,TRBV6-1,TRBJ1-3,-,TGTGCCAGCAGTGAGCTTTGGGACAAATCTGGAAACACCATATATTTT,CASSELWDKSGNTIYF
-,TRBV7-8,TRBJ1-2,-,TGTGCCAGCAGCTTAAACGGGGGCAGGGGCTACACCTTC,CASSLNGGRGYTF
-,TRBV4-1,TRBJ1-5,few,TGCGCCAGCAGCCAAGATGGAGGTGCGGGTCAGCCCCAGCATTTT,CASSQDGGAGQPQHF
-,TRBV4-3,TRBJ1-5,few,TGCGCCAGCAGCCAAGAAGGGGGGACCGATCAGCCCCAGCATTTT,CASSQEGGTDQPQHF
-,TRBV6-5,TRBJ2-7,-,TGTGCCAGCAGGGGAACCGGGCCCTCCTACGAGCAGTACTTC,CASRGTGPSYEQYF